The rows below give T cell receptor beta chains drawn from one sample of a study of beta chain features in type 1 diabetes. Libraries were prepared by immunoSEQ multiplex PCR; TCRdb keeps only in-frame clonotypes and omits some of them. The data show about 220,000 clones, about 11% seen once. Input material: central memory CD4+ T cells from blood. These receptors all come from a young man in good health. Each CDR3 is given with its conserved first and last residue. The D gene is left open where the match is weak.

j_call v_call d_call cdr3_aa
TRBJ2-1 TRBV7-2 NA CASSLAGNNEQFF
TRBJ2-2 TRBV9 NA CASQPTPNTGELFF
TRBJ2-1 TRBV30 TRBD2 CAWSVQSAGGKQFF
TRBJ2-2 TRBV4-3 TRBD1 CASSPQDRVAGELFF
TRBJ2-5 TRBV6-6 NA CASSLNTRGYQETQYF
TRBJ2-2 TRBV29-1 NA CSVGGLGHTGELFF
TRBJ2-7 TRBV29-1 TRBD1 CSVVGDRGSHGYEQYF
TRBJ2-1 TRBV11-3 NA CASSLKTAYNEQFF
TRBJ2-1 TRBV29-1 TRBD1 CSVEVGTGVNEQFF
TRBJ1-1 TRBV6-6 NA CASTLRGNTEAFF
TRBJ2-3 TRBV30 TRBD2 CAWSGASGTQDTQYF
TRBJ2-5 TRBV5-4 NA CASSLWDQETQYF
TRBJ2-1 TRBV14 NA CASSQGTGGAASSYNEQFF
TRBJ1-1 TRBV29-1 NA CSVDPQGGTEAFF
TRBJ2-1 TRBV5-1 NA CASSLRYNEQFF
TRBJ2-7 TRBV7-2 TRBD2 CASSLIAGGAYEQYF
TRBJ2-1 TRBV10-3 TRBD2 CAISDYSGAQNEQFF
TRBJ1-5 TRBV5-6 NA CASSATAEGFDQPQHF
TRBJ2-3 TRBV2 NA CASGGLSGTDTQYF
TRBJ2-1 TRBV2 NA CASSADLARYNEQFF
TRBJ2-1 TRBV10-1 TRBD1 CASSDQGQGAEEQFF
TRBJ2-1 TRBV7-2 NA CASSSGDSITWNEQFF
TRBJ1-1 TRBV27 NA CASSSPRGGMAAFF
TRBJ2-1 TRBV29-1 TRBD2 CSVEELAGGEQFF
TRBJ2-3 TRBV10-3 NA CATGRTDTQYF
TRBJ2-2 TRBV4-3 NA CASSQESRAGQMNTGELFF
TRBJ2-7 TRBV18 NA CASSSLRHEQYF
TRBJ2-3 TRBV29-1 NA CSVTSGVSTDTQYF
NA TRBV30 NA CAWSDGQYSEQYF
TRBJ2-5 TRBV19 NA CASSSGRYETQYF
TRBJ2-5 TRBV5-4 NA CASSFAGEETQYF
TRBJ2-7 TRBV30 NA CACGVYEQYF
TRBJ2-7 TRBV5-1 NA CASSGTGVVYEQYF
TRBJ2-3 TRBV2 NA CASSVNQGDTQYF
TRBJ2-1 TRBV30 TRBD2 CARIQGLAETSSYNEQFF
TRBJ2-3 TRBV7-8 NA CASSSLLNRVSDTQYF
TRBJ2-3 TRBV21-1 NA CASSKAGGVTQYF
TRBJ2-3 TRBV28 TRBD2 CASGYGTSGTDTQYF
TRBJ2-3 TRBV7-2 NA CASSFPPAAISTDTQYF